These T cell receptor beta chains were read from a single sample in a study of cytomegalovirus exposure and HLA in healthy donors. Sequencing was performed with immunoSEQ multiplex PCR; in TCRdb, only in-frame clones are kept and a portion is missing. The data contain roughly 250,000 clones, almost 90% of them singletons. Sequenced: PBMCs. The receptors were sampled from a woman younger than 30 in good health and CMV-seronegative. CDR3s include the opening cysteine and the closing phenylalanine or tryptophan. D genes are given only for firm matches. Clone size is shown for a subset of rows, as once, few, many or a class of expanded clone.

d_call	v_call	j_call	clone_size	cdr3_nt	cdr3_aa
-	TRBV27	TRBJ2-7	once	TGTGCCAGCAGTTTAGAGGGTGCGGGAACCGAGCAGTACTTC	CASSLEGAGTEQYF
TRBD1	TRBV5-5	TRBJ2-5	once	TGTGCCAGCAGCTTAGGTGGGACAGGGGAAGAGACCCAGTACTTC	CASSLGGTGEETQYF
TRBD2	TRBV6-4	TRBJ2-1	-	TGTGCCAGCAGTGACTCGATAGCGGGGGTGAACAATGAGCAGTTCTTC	CASSDSIAGVNNEQFF
TRBD2	TRBV2	TRBJ2-3	-	TGTGCCAGCAGTGAAGCCGGCGCTAGCGGGGGGCCTGCAGATACGCAGTATTTT	CASSEAGASGGPADTQYF
TRBD1	TRBV7-6	TRBJ1-5	-	TGTGCCAGCAGCTTAGCCGGGGGGACAGGGGTCCAGCCCCAGCATTTT	CASSLAGGTGVQPQHF
-	TRBV7-3	TRBJ1-1	-	TGTGCCAGCAGCTTAGGGGCCATGAACACTGAAGCTTTCTTT	CASSLGAMNTEAFF
-	TRBV5-4	TRBJ2-5	-	TGTGCCAGCAGCGGACGGGACTCTCAAGAGACCCAGTACTTC	CASSGRDSQETQYF
TRBD2	TRBV28	TRBJ2-1	-	TGTGCCAGCAGTTCCGCGGGGGGGCGGATTGGAGAGCAGTTCTTC	CASSSAGGRIGEQFF
-	TRBV5-1	TRBJ1-1	-	TGCGCCAGCAGCTTGGCCACGCGAGGGGGAAACACTGAAGCTTTCTTT	CASSLATRGGNTEAFF
-	TRBV6-5	TRBJ2-2	-	TGTGCCAGCAGTTACTCGATCTTGGAGATAACCGGGGAGCTGTTTTTT	CASSYSILEITGELFF
TRBD2	TRBV5-8	TRBJ2-3	-	TGTGCCAGCAGCTTTGCGGGGGGGGCAGATACGCAGTATTTT	CASSFAGGADTQYF
-	TRBV28	TRBJ1-6	-	TGTGCCAGCAGAAACCCAGGGGCAACGGACCCACCCCTCCACTTT	CASRNPGATDPPLHF
TRBD1	TRBV9	TRBJ2-3	-	TGTGCCAGCAGCGTAGCCAATCAGGGGGCGTTTGAAGATACGCAGTATTTT	CASSVANQGAFEDTQYF
-	TRBV6-1	TRBJ1-1	few	TGTGCCAGCAGTGAGGTGGAGGAGACGAGTGAAGCTTTCTTT	CASSEVEETSEAFF
-	TRBV9	TRBJ2-7	-	TGTGCCAGCAGCGTAGATCAGGGCAGCCTTTCCTACGAGCAGTACTTC	CASSVDQGSLSYEQYF
TRBD1	TRBV19	TRBJ2-3	-	TGTGCCAGTAGTATTGGTACAGGGGGAGATACGCAGTATTTT	CASSIGTGGDTQYF
TRBD2	TRBV27	TRBJ2-7	few	TGTGCCAGCAGTTTTGGGACTAGTACCTACGAGCAGTACTTC	CASSFGTSTYEQYF
-	TRBV11-2	TRBJ2-2	few	TGTGCCAGCAGCCCCCGACAGAACACCGGGGAGCTGTTTTTT	CASSPRQNTGELFF
-	TRBV5-1	TRBJ1-4	-	TGCGCCAGCAGCTTGGCCAAGTCAGGGAACGGTGAAAAACTGTTTTTT	CASSLAKSGNGEKLFF
-	TRBV6-5	TRBJ1-1	once	TGTGCCAGCAGTTACAGGGGAAAGTTTGACACTGAAGCTTTCTTT	CASSYRGKFDTEAFF
TRBD1	TRBV4-1	TRBJ2-7	once	TGCGCCAGCAGCCCCGGACAGGGGCGCGAGCAGTACTTC	CASSPGQGREQYF
-	TRBV7-9	TRBJ1-6	-	TGTGCCAGCAGCCAAGTCCCCAGAACCTATAATTCACCCCTCCACTTT	CASSQVPRTYNSPLHF
TRBD1	TRBV19	TRBJ1-5	-	TGTGCCAGTAGCATTCGGACAGGGGTGAATCAGCCCCAGCATTTT	CASSIRTGVNQPQHF
TRBD2	TRBV27	TRBJ2-3	-	TGTGCCAGCAGCCGCAAAGCGGGGGGGCTTACAGATACGCAGTATTTT	CASSRKAGGLTDTQYF
-	TRBV6-4	TRBJ2-3	few	TGTGCCAGCAGTGAGAACGGCGGTTTCCACACAGATACGCAGTATTTT	CASSENGGFHTDTQYF
-	TRBV19	TRBJ1-5	few	TGTGCCAGTAGTCCCCCGTATCAGCCCCAGCATTTT	CASSPPYQPQHF
-	TRBV11-2	TRBJ1-6	-	TGTGCCAGCAGCTCGAGGGCGGGAGGCAATTCACCCCTCCACTTT	CASSSRAGGNSPLHF
-	TRBV28	TRBJ2-2	once	TGTGCCAGCATCTTAAGGCGGGGCCGAAACACCGGGGAGCTGTTTTTT	CASILRRGRNTGELFF
TRBD1	TRBV9	TRBJ2-1	-	TGTGCCAGCAGCCCCACGGGACAGGGGCCCTACAATGAGCAGTTCTTC	CASSPTGQGPYNEQFF
TRBD1	TRBV4-3	TRBJ2-5	-	TGCGCCAGCAGCCGAACCGGGACAGAGCAAGAGACCCAGTACTTC	CASSRTGTEQETQYF
-	TRBV2	TRBJ2-1	-	TGTGCCAGCACCGACAGGGAGGACAATGAGCAGTTCTTC	CASTDREDNEQFF
TRBD1	TRBV4-1	TRBJ2-7	-	TGCGCCAGCAGCCAACTTTCAGCCGGGACAGGGAACTACGAGCAGTACTTC	CASSQLSAGTGNYEQYF
TRBD2	TRBV29-1	TRBJ2-2	once	TGCAGCGTCCCGGGACTAGGGGACACCGGGGAGCTGTTTTTT	CSVPGLGDTGELFF
TRBD1	TRBV11-3	TRBJ2-7	-	TGTGCCAGCAGCGATTTGGACAGGGGGTACGAGCAGTACTTC	CASSDLDRGYEQYF
-	TRBV28	TRBJ1-4	-	TGTGCCAGCAATATAGAGGGTCCGAGTGAAAAACTGTTTTTT	CASNIEGPSEKLFF
-	TRBV28	TRBJ1-5	-	TGTGCCAGCAGGAATGACCGCCTGGGCGATCAGCCCCAGCATTTT	CASRNDRLGDQPQHF
TRBD2	TRBV6-4	TRBJ2-3	few	TGTGCCAGCAGTGCGGGGGGGCCGGCAGATACGCAGTATTTT	CASSAGGPADTQYF
TRBD1	TRBV28	TRBJ2-1	-	TGTGCCAGCAGTTTGGGGACAGACGAGTTCTACAATGAGCAGTTCTTC	CASSLGTDEFYNEQFF
TRBD1	TRBV5-1	TRBJ1-1	-	TGCGCCAGTCAGGGGGACGTGACTGAAGCTTTCTTT	CASQGDVTEAFF
-	TRBV28	TRBJ2-1	-	TGTGCCAGCAGAAATACAGGCTACAATGAGCAGTTCTTC	CASRNTGYNEQFF